These 7 T cell receptor beta chains were all obtained from the same sample, sequenced in a study of T cell responses to AZD1222 COVID-19 vaccine. TCRdb keeps only in-frame clones here, not all; method: immunoSEQ multiplex PCR. The sample contains over 100,000 clones, 65% to 85% of which appear only once. The material was peripheral blood, obtained on day 0 of AZD1222 vaccination. These receptor sequences come from an adult in good health.

This chain uses TRBV19 with TRBJ1-2; D is unresolved. CDR3 length equals 15 residues. Germline lookup yields CDR1 LNHDA and CDR2 SQIVND (reference sequence). V was trimmed by 3 bases and J by 3 bases, leaving 14 bases between them. CDR3 amino acids: CASSMQSGRDYGYTF. DNA of the CDR3: TGTGCCAGTAGTATGCAATCAGGACGAGACTATGGCTACACCTTC.

The chain carries TRBV10-3 and TRBJ2-1; possible D gene TRBD1, 6 bases. This CDR3 is 17 amino acids long. Germline-derived CDR1 and CDR2 are ENHRY and SYGVKD. V lost 3 bases and J 2 bases, leaving 17 bases between the germline ends. DNA of the CDR3: TGTGCCATCAGTGACTCTAACAGGGAAGGGGCCTACAATGAGCAGTTCTTC. It codes for CAISDSNREGAYNEQFF.

This chain connects TRBV28 to TRBJ1-6; 7 nucleotides match TRBD1. The CDR3 is 17 amino acids. Germline lookup yields CDR1 MDHEN and CDR2 SYDVKM. With 4 bases clipped from V and 5 bases from J, the junction kept 11 bases outside the gene matches. The CDR3 DNA reads TGTGCCAGCAGTTCACAGGGGCTTTCCTTCAATAATTCACCCCTCCACTTT. It yields the protein CASSSQGLSFNNSPLHF.

This chain connects TRBV27 to TRBJ2-2; tentative D call: TRBD2 (5 bases). CDR3 size: 14 residues. The ends were cut back, 6 bases at V and 5 bases at J, with 13 bases in the middle. Germline V gives CDR1 MNHEY, CDR2 SMNVEV (reference sequence). This CDR3 is CASRLDPGTGELFF. CDR3 nucleotides: TGTGCCAGCAGATTGGACCCGGGGACCGGGGAGCTGTTTTTT.

The chain is built from TRBV25-1 and TRBJ1-2; D not certain. The CDR3 length is 12 residues. Trimming cost V 3 bases and J 5 bases, with 7 bases left between them. Germline V lookup: CDR1 MGHDK, CDR2 SYGVNS. The CDR3 DNA sequence: TGTGCCAGCAGTGATCCCGGATATGGCTACACCTTC. As protein: CASSDPGYGYTF.

This clone was detected only a few times. This chain joins TRBV7-9 and TRBJ2-7; unclear D gene. The CDR3 contains 12 residues. V gave up 1 base and J gave up 6 bases, with 7 bases separating them. Germline CDR1 and CDR2: SEHNR and FQNEAQ (reference sequence). This chain's CDR3 is CASSLVGSEQYF. The CDR3 bases are TGTGCCAGCAGCTTAGTGGGGTCCGAGCAGTACTTC.

This clone was recorded only once. The chain has TRBV7-9 and TRBJ2-7, with TRBD2 matching over 9 bases. Germline V CDR1 and CDR2: SEHNR, FQNEAQ (reference sequence). The V segment lost 2 bases and the J segment 5 bases; nucleotides outside the gene matches: 4. The CDR3 consists of 14 residues. The CDR3 spells CASSLSGRSDEQYF. For the CDR3, the DNA is TGTGCCAGCAGCTTAAGCGGGAGGAGCGACGAGCAGTACTTC.